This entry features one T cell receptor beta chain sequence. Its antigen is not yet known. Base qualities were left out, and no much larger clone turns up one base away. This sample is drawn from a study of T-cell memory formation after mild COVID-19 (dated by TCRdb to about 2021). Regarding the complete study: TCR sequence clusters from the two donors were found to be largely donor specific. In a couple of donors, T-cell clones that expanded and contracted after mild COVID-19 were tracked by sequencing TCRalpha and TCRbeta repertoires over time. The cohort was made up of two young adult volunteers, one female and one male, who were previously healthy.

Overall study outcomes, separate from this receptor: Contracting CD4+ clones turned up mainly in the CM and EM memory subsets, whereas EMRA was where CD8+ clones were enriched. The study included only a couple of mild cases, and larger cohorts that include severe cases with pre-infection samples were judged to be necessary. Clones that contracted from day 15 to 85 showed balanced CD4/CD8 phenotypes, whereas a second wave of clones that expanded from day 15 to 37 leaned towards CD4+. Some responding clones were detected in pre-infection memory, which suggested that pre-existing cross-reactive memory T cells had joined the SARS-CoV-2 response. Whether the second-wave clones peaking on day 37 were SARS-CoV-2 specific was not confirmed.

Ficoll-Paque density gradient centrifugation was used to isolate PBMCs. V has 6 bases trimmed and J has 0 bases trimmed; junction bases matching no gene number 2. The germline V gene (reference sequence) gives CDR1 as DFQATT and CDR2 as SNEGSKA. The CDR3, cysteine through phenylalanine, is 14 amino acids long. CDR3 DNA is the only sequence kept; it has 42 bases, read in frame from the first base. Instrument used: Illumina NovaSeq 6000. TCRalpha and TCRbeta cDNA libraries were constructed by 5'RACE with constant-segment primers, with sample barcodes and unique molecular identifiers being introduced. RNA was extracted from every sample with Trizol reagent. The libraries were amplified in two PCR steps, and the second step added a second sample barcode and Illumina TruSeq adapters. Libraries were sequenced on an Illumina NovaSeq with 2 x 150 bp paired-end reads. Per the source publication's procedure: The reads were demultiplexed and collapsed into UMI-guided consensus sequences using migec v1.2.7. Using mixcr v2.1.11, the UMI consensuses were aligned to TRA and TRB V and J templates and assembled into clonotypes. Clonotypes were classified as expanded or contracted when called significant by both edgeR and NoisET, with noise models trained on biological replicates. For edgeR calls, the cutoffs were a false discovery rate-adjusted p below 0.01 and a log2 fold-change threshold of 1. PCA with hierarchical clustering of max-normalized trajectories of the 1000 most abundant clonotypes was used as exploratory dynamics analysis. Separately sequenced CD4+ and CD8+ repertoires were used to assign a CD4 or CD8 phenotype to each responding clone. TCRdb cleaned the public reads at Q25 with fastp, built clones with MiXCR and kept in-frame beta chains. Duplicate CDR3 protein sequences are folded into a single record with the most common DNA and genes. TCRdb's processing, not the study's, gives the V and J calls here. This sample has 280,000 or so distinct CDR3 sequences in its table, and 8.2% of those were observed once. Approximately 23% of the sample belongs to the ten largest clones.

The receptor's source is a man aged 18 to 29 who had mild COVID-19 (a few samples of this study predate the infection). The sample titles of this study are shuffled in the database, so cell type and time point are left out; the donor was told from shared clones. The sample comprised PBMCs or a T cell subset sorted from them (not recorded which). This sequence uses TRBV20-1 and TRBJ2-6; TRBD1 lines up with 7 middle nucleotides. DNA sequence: TGCAGTGCCACAGGGGACTCTGGGGCCAACGTCCTGACTTTC. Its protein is CSATGDSGANVLTF.